The clone carrying this T cell receptor (beta chain) was seen repeatedly, ten times or more. Amplified TCR beta CDR3 regions came from RNA transcripts. HTBI primers drove first-round RT-PCR of the TCR CDR3. TCRdb ran MiXCR on the multiplex PCR reads and lists one entry per CDR3 protein. The sample shows hundreds of thousands of distinct CDR3 sequences, more than 12% of them seen only once. This sample is part of a study of T cells in Graves' hyperthyroidism and ophthalmopathy. PBMCs were collected from an approximately 9.3 ml volume of fresh peripheral blood. Sequenced: blood. This receptor was taken from a woman between 50 and 59 years old with Graves' ophthalmopathy.

The CDR3 loop reads CASSVQGNSYNEQFF. CDR3 DNA sequence: TGTGCCAGCAGTGTTCAGGGGAATTCCTACAATGAGCAGTTCTTC. The V call is TRBV28, the J call TRBJ2-1; D possibly corresponds to TRBD1 (6 bases). Germline CDR1 is MDHEN and CDR2 is SYDVKM. Trimming removed 5 bases at V and 1 base at J, with 12 bases between. The CDR3 is 15 amino acids.